These T cell receptor beta chains were read from a single sample in a study of radiation and T cells in renal cell carcinoma. Profiled with immunoSEQ multiplex PCR; TCRdb holds only in-frame clones, not every one. The data hold approximately 90,000 clones, with approximately 80% observed a single time. Sequencing used blood, obtained from a patient whose treatment included radiotherapy and nephrectomy. The source of these receptors is a man between 50 and 59 years old with renal cell carcinoma. The CDR3 runs from the conserved cysteine through the conserved F or W. D genes are given only for firm matches. Some rows mark clone size as missing; the rest say once, few, many or name a class of expanded clone.

cdr3_nt,cdr3_aa,d_call,cdr3_length,j_call,clone_size,v_call
TGTGCCAGCAGCTTTTTCGTGGGTCTGCAGCCCCAGCATTTT,CASSFFVGLQPQHF,-,14,TRBJ1-5,-,TRBV5-8
TGTGCCAGCACGGGGGCTAGCTCCTACAATGAGCAGTTCTTC,CASTGASSYNEQFF,-,14,TRBJ2-1,-,TRBV9
TGTGCCAGCAGCTCCCACGCGCCGGGGGAAGTAGACAATGAGCAGTTCTTC,CASSSHAPGEVDNEQFF,-,17,TRBJ2-1,once,TRBV7-2
TGTGCCAGCAGTCGCGAGGGCCAGTTTAATTCACCCCTCCACTTT,CASSREGQFNSPLHF,-,15,TRBJ1-6,-,TRBV27
TGTGCCAGCAGCGCAAGACGAGGCGGGACCCCCGGCAATGAGCAGTTCTTC,CASSARRGGTPGNEQFF,-,17,TRBJ2-1,-,TRBV9
TGTGCCAGCAGTGAGAGCGGAGCTGGGTTGGAGACCCAGTACTTC,CASSESGAGLETQYF,-,15,TRBJ2-5,-,TRBV2
TGTGCCAGCAGCCCCGGACAGGGGAATCAGCCCCAGCATTTT,CASSPGQGNQPQHF,TRBD1,14,TRBJ1-5,-,TRBV5-6
TGTGCCAGCAGTCGGACAGGGAACTATGGCTACACCTTC,CASSRTGNYGYTF,TRBD1,13,TRBJ1-2,-,TRBV6-6
TGTGCCAGCTCACCACGCGCCGACTGGACTCCCTACGAGCAGTACTTC,CASSPRADWTPYEQYF,-,16,TRBJ2-7,-,TRBV18
TGCGCCAGCAGCCAAGTGAGGTCAGACTCTGGAAACACCATATATTTT,CASSQVRSDSGNTIYF,-,16,TRBJ1-3,-,TRBV4-3
TGTGCCAGCAGCTTCGGGGACAGGGTCAACTATGGCTACACCTTC,CASSFGDRVNYGYTF,TRBD1,15,TRBJ1-2,once,TRBV5-6
TGTGCCAGCAGCTTATCTTGGATCGGGGAGCTGTTTTTT,CASSLSWIGELFF,-,13,TRBJ2-2,-,TRBV11-2
TGTGCCTGGATTAGGGACAGGGCTAACTATGGCTACACCTTC,CAWIRDRANYGYTF,TRBD1,14,TRBJ1-2,-,TRBV30
TGTGCCAGCTCACCTCAGGGATCTAATCAGCCCCAGCATTTT,CASSPQGSNQPQHF,-,14,TRBJ1-5,few,TRBV18
TGCGCCAGCAGCCAAGATAGAATCGGGGCTTTCTTT,CASSQDRIGAFF,-,12,TRBJ1-1,-,TRBV4-1
TGTGCCAGCAGCTTGGCGGACAGATCTGGCTACACCTTC,CASSLADRSGYTF,-,13,TRBJ1-2,-,TRBV7-9